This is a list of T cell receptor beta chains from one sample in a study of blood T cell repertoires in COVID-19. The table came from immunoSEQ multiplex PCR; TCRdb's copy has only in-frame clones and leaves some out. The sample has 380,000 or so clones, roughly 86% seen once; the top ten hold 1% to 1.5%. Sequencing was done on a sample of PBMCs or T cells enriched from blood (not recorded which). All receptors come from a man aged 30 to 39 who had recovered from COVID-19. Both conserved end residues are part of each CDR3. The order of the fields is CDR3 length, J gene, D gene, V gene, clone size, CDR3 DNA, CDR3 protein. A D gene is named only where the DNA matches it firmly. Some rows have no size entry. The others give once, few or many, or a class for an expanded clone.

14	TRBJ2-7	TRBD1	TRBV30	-	TGTGCCTGGAGTGGGGGACAGGTGTATAGCGAGCAGTACTTC	CAWSGGQVYSEQYF
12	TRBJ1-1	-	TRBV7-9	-	TGTGCCAGCAGCTTAGGGACTCCCGAAGCTTTCTTT	CASSLGTPEAFF
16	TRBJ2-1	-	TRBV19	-	TGTGCCAGTAGTATCGACGGGGGGCCCCCCTACAATGAGCAGTTCTTC	CASSIDGGPPYNEQFF
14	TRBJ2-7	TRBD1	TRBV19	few	TGTGCCAGTAGCTTACAGGGGATGGTATACGAGCAGTACTTC	CASSLQGMVYEQYF
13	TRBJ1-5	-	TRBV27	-	TGTGCCAGCAGTTCAAGGGGGATCGAGCCCCAGCATTTT	CASSSRGIEPQHF
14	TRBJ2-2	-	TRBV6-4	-	TGTGCCAGCAGTGACTCAGCTGTATCCGGGGAGCTGTTTTTT	CASSDSAVSGELFF
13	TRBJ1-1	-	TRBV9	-	TGTGCCAGCAGCGTAGTACAGAACACTGAAGCTTTCTTT	CASSVVQNTEAFF
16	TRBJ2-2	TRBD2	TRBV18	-	TGTGCCAGCTCACCACGTCTAGCGGGGGCAACCGGGGAGCTGTTTTTT	CASSPRLAGATGELFF
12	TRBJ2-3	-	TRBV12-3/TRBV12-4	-	TGTGCCAGCAGTTCCGTCGGGTATACGCAGTATTTT	CASSSVGYTQYF
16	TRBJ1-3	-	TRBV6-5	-	TGTGCCAGCAGTTCCACACAGAACCTCGTAAGAAACACCATATATTTT	CASSSTQNLVRNTIYF
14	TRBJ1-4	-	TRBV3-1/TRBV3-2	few	TGTGCCAGCAGCCAAGTACAGGGTAATGAAAAACTGTTTTTT	CASSQVQGNEKLFF
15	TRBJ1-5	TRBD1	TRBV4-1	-	TGCGCCAGCAGCTACCGTACAGGGGGGAATCAGCCCCAGCATTTT	CASSYRTGGNQPQHF
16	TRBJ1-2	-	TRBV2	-	TGTGCCAGCAGTTTAGGGACTTCCAGAGGGGACTATGGCTACACCTTC	CASSLGTSRGDYGYTF
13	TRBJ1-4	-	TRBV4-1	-	TGCGCCAGCAGCCAGTGGAGGAGGGAAAAACTGTTTTTT	CASSQWRREKLFF
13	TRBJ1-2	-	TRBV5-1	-	TGCGCCAGCAGCCTCGGGGGAGGGGAAGGCTACACCTTC	CASSLGGGEGYTF
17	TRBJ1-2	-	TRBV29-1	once	TGCAGCGTTGAAAGTCGGCAAAGAGGAGGGGAGAACTATGGCTACACCTTC	CSVESRQRGGENYGYTF
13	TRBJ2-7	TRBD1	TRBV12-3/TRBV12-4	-	TGTGCCAGCAGTTCGTACAGGGGTTGGGAGCAGTACTTC	CASSSYRGWEQYF
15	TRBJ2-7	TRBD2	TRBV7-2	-	TGTGCCAGCAGCTTACGGACTAGCGGCCTTTACGAGCAGTACTTC	CASSLRTSGLYEQYF
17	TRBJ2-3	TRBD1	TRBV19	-	TGTGCCAGTAGTGCAAGGCCAGGGACAGTCCAGGGAGATACGCAGTATTTT	CASSARPGTVQGDTQYF
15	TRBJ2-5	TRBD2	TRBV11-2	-	TGTGCCAGCAGCTTAGGTGGCGGGGGGGCTGAGACCCAGTACTTC	CASSLGGGGAETQYF
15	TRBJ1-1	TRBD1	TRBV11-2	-	TGTGCCAGCAGCCCCACAGGGGCGCCGAACACTGAAGCTTTCTTT	CASSPTGAPNTEAFF
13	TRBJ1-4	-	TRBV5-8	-	TGTGCCAGCAGACCGACAGGAGGAGAAAAACTGTTTTTT	CASRPTGGEKLFF
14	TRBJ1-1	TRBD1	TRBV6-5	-	TGTGCCGTTGGGTCGGGACAGCCTCCACCTGAAGCTTTCTTT	CAVGSGQPPPEAFF
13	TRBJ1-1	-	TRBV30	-	TGTGCCTGGAGTACAGGGCTGAACACTGAAGCTTTCTTT	CAWSTGLNTEAFF
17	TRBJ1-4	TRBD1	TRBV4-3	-	TGCGCCAGCAGCCAAGAACAGAACAGGGGACGATATGAAAAACTGTTTTTT	CASSQEQNRGRYEKLFF
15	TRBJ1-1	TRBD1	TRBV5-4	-	TGTGCCAGCAGCTCCCTGGGACAGGGTAGCACTGAAGCTTTCTTT	CASSSLGQGSTEAFF
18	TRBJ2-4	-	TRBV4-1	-	TGCGCCAGCAGCCGATCAACAGGGATTTTAGGACCAATGGTCATTCAGTACTTC	CASSRSTGILGPMVIQYF
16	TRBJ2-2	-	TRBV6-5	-	TGTGCCAGCAGTTCCCCCCTCCGGGACACCCGAGGGGAGCTGTTTTTT	CASSSPLRDTRGELFF
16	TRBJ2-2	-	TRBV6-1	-	TGTGCCAGCAGTGAAGCCGTAGGACATCCGGGCGGGGAGCTGTTTTTT	CASSEAVGHPGGELFF
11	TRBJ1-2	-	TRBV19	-	TGTGCCAGTATATCAGGGGCAGGTTACACCTTC	CASISGAGYTF
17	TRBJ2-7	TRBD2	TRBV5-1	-	TGCGCCAGCAGCTTGGACGTCGGCGGGGGGACCTCCTACGAGCAGTACTTC	CASSLDVGGGTSYEQYF
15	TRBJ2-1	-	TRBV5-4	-	TGTGCCAGCAGCTTGGCCTTACAGGACTACAATGAGCAGTTCTTC	CASSLALQDYNEQFF
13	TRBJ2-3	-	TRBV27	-	TGTGCCAGCAGTTTATTAGCGGCAGATACGCAGTATTTT	CASSLLAADTQYF
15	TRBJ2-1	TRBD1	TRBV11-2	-	TGTGCCAGCAGCTTAAGGAGGACAGGGCACAATGAGCAGTTCTTC	CASSLRRTGHNEQFF
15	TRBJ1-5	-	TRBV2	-	TGTGCCAGCAGTTCCAGAGGGAATAGCAATCAGCCCCAGCATTTT	CASSSRGNSNQPQHF
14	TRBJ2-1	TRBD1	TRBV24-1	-	TGTGCCACAAGCCCGGGACAGGCTTACAATGAGCAGTTCTTC	CATSPGQAYNEQFF
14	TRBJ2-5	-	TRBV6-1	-	TGTGCCAGCAGTGAACTCACTAACCAAGAGACCCAGTACTTC	CASSELTNQETQYF
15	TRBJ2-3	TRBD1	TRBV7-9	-	TGTGCCAGCAGCTGGACAGGGTCTAACACAGATACGCAGTATTTT	CASSWTGSNTDTQYF
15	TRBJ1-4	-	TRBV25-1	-	TGTGCCAGCAGTGCTCAAGGCGGGGGGCGTGAAAAACTGTTTTTT	CASSAQGGGREKLFF
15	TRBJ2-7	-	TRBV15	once	TGTGCCACCAGCAGAGATATAGAGGGATTGGGCGAGCAGTACTTC	CATSRDIEGLGEQYF
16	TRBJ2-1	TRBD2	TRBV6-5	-	TGTGCCAGCAGTTACTTGTCCGGGACTAGACCCAATGAGCAGTTCTTC	CASSYLSGTRPNEQFF
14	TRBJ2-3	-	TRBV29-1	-	TGCAGCGGGGGGGGACAGCTCAGCACAGATACGCAGTATTTT	CSGGGQLSTDTQYF
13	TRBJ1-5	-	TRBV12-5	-	TGTGCTAGTGGTTTGGGGCGGAATCAGCCCCAGCATTTT	CASGLGRNQPQHF
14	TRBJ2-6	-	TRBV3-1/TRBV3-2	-	TGTGCCAGCAGCCCACACTCTGGGGCCAACGTCCTGACTTTC	CASSPHSGANVLTF
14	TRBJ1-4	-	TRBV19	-	TGTGCCAGTACCGAACAGGGAGCAATTGAAAAACTGTTTTTT	CASTEQGAIEKLFF
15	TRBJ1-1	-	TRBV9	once	TGTGCCAGCAGCGTAGATACAGGCCGGAACACTGAAGCTTTCTTT	CASSVDTGRNTEAFF
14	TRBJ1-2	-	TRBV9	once	TGTGCCAGCAGCGTAGACACCTTTAACTATGGCTACACCTTC	CASSVDTFNYGYTF
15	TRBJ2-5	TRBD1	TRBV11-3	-	TGTGCCAGCAGCCCAGGGACAGGGGAAAGGGAGACCCAGTACTTC	CASSPGTGERETQYF
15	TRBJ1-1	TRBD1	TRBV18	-	TGTGCCAGCTCGGGATCGACAGGGATTAACACTGAAGCTTTCTTT	CASSGSTGINTEAFF
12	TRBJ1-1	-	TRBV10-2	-	TGCGCCAGCGGCAGATTGAACACTGAAGCTTTCTTT	CASGRLNTEAFF
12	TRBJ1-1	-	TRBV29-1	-	TGCAGCGTTGCCCCGGACTCCCTCGAAGCTTTCTTT	CSVAPDSLEAFF
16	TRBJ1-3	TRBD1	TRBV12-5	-	TGTGCTAGTGGACCGCGTGGCAGGGGGCAAGGAAACACCATATATTTT	CASGPRGRGQGNTIYF
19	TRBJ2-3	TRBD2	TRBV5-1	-	TGCGCCAGCAGCTTACTAGCGGGGGGGGCTAGAATGGGAACAGATACGCAGTATTTT	CASSLLAGGARMGTDTQYF
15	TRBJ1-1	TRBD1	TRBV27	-	TGTGCCAGCAGTCTCTACTCGACAGGGGACACTGAAGCTTTCTTT	CASSLYSTGDTEAFF
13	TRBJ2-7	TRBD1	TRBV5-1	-	TGCGCCCGACAGGGTGTCAGCCCCTACGAGCAGTACTTC	CARQGVSPYEQYF
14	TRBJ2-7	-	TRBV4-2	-	TGTGCCAGCAGCTCACTCGCGGACTCCTACGAGCAGTACTTC	CASSSLADSYEQYF
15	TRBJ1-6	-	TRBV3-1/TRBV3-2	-	TGTGCCAGCAGCCAAGAGGTCCCTGGGGCTTCACCCCTCCACTTT	CASSQEVPGASPLHF
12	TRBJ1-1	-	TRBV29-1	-	TGCAGCGTGAGGGGGATGAACACTGAAGCTTTCTTT	CSVRGMNTEAFF
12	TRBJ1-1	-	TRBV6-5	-	TGTGCCAGCAGTCACGACAGGAATGAAGCTTTCTTT	CASSHDRNEAFF